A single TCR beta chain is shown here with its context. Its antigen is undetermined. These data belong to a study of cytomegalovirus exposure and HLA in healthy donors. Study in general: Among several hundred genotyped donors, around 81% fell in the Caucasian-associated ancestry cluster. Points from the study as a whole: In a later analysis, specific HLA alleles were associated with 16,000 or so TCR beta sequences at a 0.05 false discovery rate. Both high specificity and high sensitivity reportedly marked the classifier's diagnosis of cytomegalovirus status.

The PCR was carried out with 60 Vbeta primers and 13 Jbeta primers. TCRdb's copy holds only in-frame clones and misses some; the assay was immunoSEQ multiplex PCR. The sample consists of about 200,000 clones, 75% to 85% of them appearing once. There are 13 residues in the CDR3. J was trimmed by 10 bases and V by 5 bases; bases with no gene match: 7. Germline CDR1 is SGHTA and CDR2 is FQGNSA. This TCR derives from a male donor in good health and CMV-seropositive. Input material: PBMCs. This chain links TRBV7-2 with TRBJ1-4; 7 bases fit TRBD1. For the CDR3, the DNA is TGTGCCAGCAGCCCGCGGGACAGAGGAAAACTGTTTTTT. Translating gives CASSPRDRGKLFF.